Many counts were recorded for the clone carrying this T cell receptor beta chain. Documented time point: newly diagnosed GD, antithyroid drugs for less than 3 months. The TCR library used RNA extracted from PBMCs. This record comes from a study of regulatory T cells in long-lasting Graves disease. HTBI primers from iRepertoire and Arm-PCR of CDR3 regions yielded the TCR beta libraries. Each CDR3 protein gets one entry after TCRdb re-called the multiplex PCR reads with MiXCR. The table includes about 420,000 distinct CDR3 sequences, about 17% detected once. These data also formed part of another study, on T cells in Graves' hyperthyroidism and ophthalmopathy.

This receptor was obtained from a woman aged 18-35 years with Graves disease. Sequenced material: peripheral blood mononuclear cells (PBMCs), taken at new diagnosis, from a patient treated with antithyroid drugs.

CDR3 DNA sequence: TGTGCCACCTCAGATGGGACGCCGTCGGATGAGCAGTTCTTC. Its translation: CATSDGTPSDEQFF. The rearrangement joins TRBV24-1 to TRBJ2-1; TRBD1 or TRBD2 may be the D gene (5 bases each). The CDR3 has 14 amino acids. Deletions cut 9 bases from V and 8 bases from J, with 19 bases between. Per the germline V gene, CDR1 is KGHDR and CDR2 is SFDVKD.